Following are 17 T cell receptor beta chains from one sample sequenced in a study of CXCR3-negative and CXCR3-positive naive CD8 T cells (dated by TCRdb to about 2019). Overall results and qualifications from the work: TRB CDR3s from CXCR3-positive naive cells showed higher hydrophobicity (lower Kidera factor 4), lower energy, and higher strength and volume indices than CXCR3-negative naive cells.

Their recognized antigens are unknown. For sequencing, a NextSeq 550 was employed. The Human TCR Profiling Kit (MiLaboratory) was used to prepare UMI-labeled 5' RACE TRB cDNA libraries. Based on TCRdb reprocessing of the reads, there is one entry per CDR3 protein sequence, and DNA is missing. The sample's clone listing holds about 140,000 distinct CDR3 sequences. About 0.37% of the sample comes from the top ten. Sequenced: naive CXCR3+ CD8+ T cells from blood. The sample's cell subset or site label is to be understood as: CD45RO-CCR7+CD27+CD95- naive CD8+ T cells expressing CXCR3 (TNR3+). Every receptor here comes from a human donor in good health. Some clones in this sample may be carry-over from other donors' samples.

CDR3: CASRDSLGPYNSPLHF. This sequence joins TRBV6-5 and TRBJ1-6; with no DNA, the TCRdb D assignment of TRBD1 cannot be verified. The CDR3 length is 16 residues. From germline, CDR1 is MNHEY and CDR2 SVGAGI.

The genes are TRBV7-7 and TRBJ2-5; TCRdb's D gene call, TRBD1, goes unchecked for lack of DNA. The V gene's germline CDR1 is SSHAT and CDR2 FNYEAQ (reference sequence). The length of the CDR3 is 15 residues. The CDR3 loop reads CASSLAGTVQETQYF.

The chain is built from TRBV3-1 and TRBJ2-7; the TCRdb D gene call, TRBD2, has no DNA to confirm it. In germline, CDR1 is LGHDT, CDR2 YNNKEL (reference sequence). The CDR3 consists of 15 residues. CDR3: CASSRALAGGYEQYF.

The CDR3 protein is CSARWGTGNTEAFF. This sequence joins TRBV20-1 and TRBJ1-1; the D call from TCRdb, TRBD1, cannot be confirmed without DNA. There are 14 residues in the CDR3. Germline loops: CDR1 DFQATT, CDR2 SNEGSKA (reference sequence).

The gene calls are TRBV7-3 and TRBJ2-7. This CDR3 comprises 13 residues. The germline V gene encodes CDR1 SGHTA and CDR2 FQGTGA. CDR3 sequence: CASSLGTYYEQYF.

The CDR3 loop is CASRGWSGAQNTGELFF. The chain joins TRBV12-3 or TRBV12-4 to TRBJ2-2; TCRdb's assignment of TRBD1 cannot be checked, as there is no DNA. The CDR3 covers 17 residues.

This chain links TRBV14 with TRBJ1-6. Germline CDR1 reads SGHDN; CDR2 reads FVKESK. This CDR3 contains 17 residues. CDR3 loop: CASSQDLRYGYNSPLHF.

The chain couples TRBV7-9 to TRBJ2-7; the TRBD1 assignment by TCRdb is unverifiable without DNA. Germline lookup yields CDR1 SEHNR and CDR2 FQNEAQ (reference sequence). The CDR3 runs 12 residues. The CDR3 region is CASSFGTREQYF.

The chain is built from TRBV15 and TRBJ1-3; the TCRdb call, TRBD1, lacks DNA for checking. The CDR3 runs 20 residues. The V gene's germline CDR1 is LNHNV and CDR2 YYDKDF (reference sequence). CDR3 region: CATSRGGGLAGRDSGNTIYF.

The V and J genes are TRBV6-5 and TRBJ2-3; TCRdb picks TRBD1, but there is no DNA to check that call. This CDR3 contains 14 residues. Germline V lookup: CDR1 MNHEY, CDR2 SVGAGI. Here the CDR3 reads CASRGQGGADMQYF.

J is TRBJ2-3 and V is TRBV29-1; no DNA is available, so the TRBD2 call from TCRdb remains unchecked. The V gene's germline CDR1 is SQVTM and CDR2 ANQGSEA. This CDR3 contains 19 residues. The CDR3 spells CSVVPASGRGTFSTDTQYF.

The rearrangement uses TRBV5-5 and TRBJ2-7; TCRdb returns TRBD1, unconfirmable since there is no DNA. Germline values: CDR1 SGHKS, CDR2 YYEKEE (reference sequence). There are 13 residues in the CDR3. CDR3 sequence reads: CASSRTGVYEQYF.

The chain uses TRBV6-5 and TRBJ2-7; checking the TCRdb D call of TRBD1 is not possible without DNA. The CDR3 is 15 residues long. Germline CDR1 MNHEY, CDR2 SVGAGI. The CDR3 is CASSYSNGGSYEQYF.

The chain is built from TRBV19 and TRBJ2-2; checking the TCRdb D call of TRBD2 is not possible without DNA. The CDR3 extends over 17 amino acids. Germline V gives CDR1 LNHDA, CDR2 SQIVND (reference sequence). The CDR3 spells CASSPETSGGSTGELFF.

The chain carries TRBV23-1 and TRBJ2-7; TCRdb gives TRBD1 as the D gene, but with no DNA this cannot be confirmed. TRBV23-1 is treated as an ORF (open reading frame) with a function not yet certain. The CDR3 is 12 amino acids. The CDR3 protein is CAGGGSVHEQYF.

The rearrangement joins TRBV5-6 to TRBJ2-1. The V gene's germline CDR1 is SGHDT and CDR2 YYEEEE. CDR3 length: 14 amino acids. This CDR3 is CASIEGTSYNEQFF.

The chain is built from TRBV7-8 and TRBJ2-1; lacking DNA, the TRBD1 call made by TCRdb goes unchecked. This CDR3 comprises 15 residues. The germline gives CDR1 SGHVS, CDR2 FQNEAQ. CDR3 amino acids: CASSPRQGVYNEQFF.